The 21 T cell receptor beta chains in this list originate from one sample, sequenced in a study of identical twins. TCRdb independently ran MiXCR on the 5' RACE reads; one entry per CDR3 protein. In the table there are 500,000 or so distinct CDR3 sequences, 12% to 15% of which are singletons. The same sample was also studied in work on yellow fever vaccine responses in identical twins.

Sequences were obtained from CD4+ T cells sorted from blood. Source of these receptors: a woman between 18 and 29 years old in good health.

The sample holds a few counts of this clonotype. This chain connects TRBV11-2 to TRBJ1-6; 8 bases map to TRBD1. Germline assignment: CDR1 SGHAT and CDR2 FQNNGV. This CDR3 spans 19 amino acids. V dropped 5 bases and J dropped 6; count of bases not matched to a gene: 18. CDR3 in amino acids: CASSKTLPGTGTLNSPLHF. The CDR3 bases are TGTGCCAGCAGCAAAACTCTTCCCGGGACAGGAACCCTTAATTCACCCCTCCACTTT.

This clonotype showed up many times. The rearrangement joins TRBV15 to TRBJ2-7, with 13 bases fitting TRBD2. V gave up 0 bases and J gave up 4 bases; unmatched junction bases: 6. CDR1 LNHNV and CDR2 YYDKDF come from the germline V gene (reference sequence). This CDR3 spans 17 amino acids. CDR3 sequence reads: CATSRDLWTSGRYEQYF. The CDR3 region has the DNA TGTGCCACCAGCAGAGACTTATGGACTAGCGGGAGATACGAGCAGTACTTC.

The chain couples TRBV6-5 to TRBJ1-5; D not resolved. Per the germline V gene, CDR1 is MNHEY and CDR2 is SVGAGI. CDR3 length: 12 residues. V lost 5 bases and J lost 9, with 11 bases in between. The CDR3 region has the DNA TGTGCCAGCAGTGGCAGTCTAGGGCCCCAGCATTTT. It yields the protein CASSGSLGPQHF.

This clonotype was seen a handful of times. The V call is TRBV28, the J call TRBJ1-6, with D uncertain. This CDR3 is built from 11 residues. Trimming left V 3 bases short and J 11 bases short, with 5 bases between. Germline loops: CDR1 MDHEN, CDR2 SYDVKM. The CDR3 loop reads CASSLGTPLHF. CDR3 nucleotides: TGTGCCAGCAGTTTGGGGACACCCCTCCACTTT.

This clonotype was detected ten times or more. The V and J genes are TRBV24-1 and TRBJ2-1; TRBD2 aligns across 7 bases. CDR3 size: 16 residues. The V and J ends lost 3 bases and 4 bases, in that order; junction bases with no gene match: 8. Germline CDR1 and CDR2: KGHDR and SFDVKD. CDR3 amino acids: CATSDARASGYNEQFF. The CDR3 DNA is TGTGCCACCAGTGATGCCCGGGCTAGCGGATACAATGAGCAGTTCTTC.

This clonotype appeared a few times. The DNA of the CDR3 is TGTGCCAGCAGAGGGGGCCGTTATACCGGGGAGCTGTTTTTT. Translation: CASRGGRYTGELFF. The chain carries TRBV6-1 and TRBJ2-2; the match to TRBD1 covers 7 bases. The CDR3 has 14 residues. Germline-derived CDR1 and CDR2 are MNHNS and SASEGT. V was clipped by 6 bases and J by 5 bases; unmatched bases: 6.

This clonotype came up a few times. The rearrangement uses TRBV20-1 and TRBJ2-1; 9 nucleotides match TRBD2. The CDR3 consists of 17 residues. The germline V gene has CDR1 DFQATT and CDR2 SNEGSKA (reference sequence). The ends lost 0 bases at V and 9 bases at J; junction bases unmatched: 15. The CDR3 protein is CSARDQFPSGVGIEQFF. The CDR3 nucleotides are TGCAGTGCTAGAGATCAGTTCCCTAGCGGGGTCGGCATTGAGCAGTTCTTC.

The J gene is TRBJ2-5, the V gene TRBV7-2; 9 bases map to TRBD2. The CDR3 is made up of 16 amino acids. V was pared by 5 bases and J by 5 bases, with 12 bases of the junction left unmatched. Germline V gene sequence: CDR1 SGHTA, CDR2 FQGNSA. CDR3 region: CASSQISGRPPETQYF. CDR3 DNA sequence: TGTGCCAGCAGCCAGATCAGCGGGAGGCCCCCTGAGACCCAGTACTTC.

The J gene is TRBJ2-1, the V gene TRBV5-1; 9 nucleotides agree with TRBD1. Trimming cost V 0 bases and J 2 bases; bases outside gene matches: 9. Germline CDR1 SGHRS, CDR2 YFSETQ. CDR3 length: 18 residues. The CDR3 DNA is TGCGCCAGCAGCTTGGGTGTTCGGACAGGGGTTACCTACAATGAGCAGTTCTTC. Translation gives CASSLGVRTGVTYNEQFF.

This chain connects TRBV5-1 to TRBJ2-7, with D possibly matching TRBD2 (6 bases). Germline values: CDR1 SGHRS, CDR2 YFSETQ. The CDR3 has 14 amino acids. V was cut by 0 bases and J by 6 bases, with 13 bases left in between. The CDR3 bases are TGCGCCAGCAGCTTGGGACTAGAGATCACCGAGCAGTACTTC. Translating it yields CASSLGLEITEQYF.

This clonotype came up a few times. V gene TRBV24-1 combines with J gene TRBJ2-5; D is undetermined. Trimming cost V 1 base and J 2 bases, with 7 bases left between them. The CDR3 covers 14 residues. Germline CDR1 KGHDR, CDR2 SFDVKD. The DNA for the CDR3 is TGTGCCACCAGTGATTTCGACAATCAAGAGACCCAGTACTTC. Translated: CATSDFDNQETQYF.

As DNA, the CDR3 is TGCGCCAGCAGCCCGAACCCCGACGGCACAGATACGCAGTATTTT. This codes for CASSPNPDGTDTQYF. The genes are TRBV5-1 and TRBJ2-3; D unresolved. Per the germline V gene, CDR1 is SGHRS and CDR2 is YFSETQ. The CDR3 extends over 15 amino acids. Trimming took 4 bases from V and 1 from J, leaving 13 bases between them.

This clonotype was recorded a few times. CDR3: CASRGRGGLGQPQHF. DNA for the CDR3: TGTGCCAGCAGGGGTCGTGGGGGGCTTGGACAGCCCCAGCATTTT. V usage is TRBV12-3 or TRBV12-4 and J usage is TRBJ1-5, with D possibly TRBD1 on 6 matching bases. Trimming removed 6 bases from V and 7 bases from J, with 19 bases in between. The CDR3 runs to 15 residues.

This clonotype was recorded a few times. The chain joins TRBV10-3 to TRBJ1-5; D unclear. V lost 2 bases and J 2 bases, leaving 7 bases between the germline ends. The V gene's germline CDR1 is ENHRY and CDR2 SYGVKD. The CDR3 is 14 residues long. CDR3 bases: TGTGCCATCAGTGAGGAGTTGGGCAATCAGCCCCAGCATTTT. Residues: CAISEELGNQPQHF.

On this clonotype itself: The junction does not match germline at one end; this may be a read error. This sequence joins TRBV11-2 and TRBJ2-5; D is ambiguous. This CDR3 has 12 amino acids. Germline V gene sequence: CDR1 SGHAT, CDR2 FQNNGV. CDR3 DNA: TGTGCCAGCAGCTTAGATCAAGTGACCCAGTACTTC. Translation: CASSLDQVTQYF.

This clonotype was detected ten times or more. The V gene is TRBV24-1, the J gene TRBJ1-4, with unresolved D. V was shortened by 2 bases and J by 7 bases, with 13 bases between the two germline ends. The CDR3 extends over 15 amino acids. Germline CDR1 and CDR2: KGHDR and SFDVKD. CDR3 in amino acids: CATSDSQVGSEKLFF. The CDR3 DNA reads TGTGCCACCAGTGATTCGCAGGTGGGGAGTGAAAAACTGTTTTTT.

This clonotype was observed at least ten times. The chain carries TRBV7-9 and TRBJ2-7; D not resolved. The CDR3 has 12 residues. Trimming removed 1 base at V and 3 bases at J, with 4 bases between. Germline V lookup: CDR1 SEHNR, CDR2 FQNEAQ (reference sequence). The CDR3 nucleotides read TGTGCCAGCAGCTTAGTAGACTACGAGCAGTACTTC. It specifies CASSLVDYEQYF.

This clonotype was counted between two and nine times. The chain is built from TRBV18 and TRBJ2-5; no clear D. V dropped 0 bases and J dropped 4 bases, with 6 bases sitting between them. From germline, CDR1 is KGHSH and CDR2 LQKENI. The CDR3 runs to 13 residues. CDR3 amino acids: CASSPPVVETQYF. CDR3 nucleotide sequence: TGTGCCAGCTCACCACCGGTTGTAGAGACCCAGTACTTC.

A word on this clonotype: A junction end diverges from the germline sequence, so it may reflect a read error. The chain uses TRBV29-1 and TRBJ2-1, with 9 bases fitting TRBD2. In germline, CDR1 is SQVTM, CDR2 ANQGSEA. CDR3 length equals 14 residues. The CDR3 here is CSVKGGRAVNEQSF. In DNA form, the CDR3 reads TGCAGCGTTAAGGGCGGGAGGGCCGTAAATGAGCAGTCCTTC.

This clonotype was recorded a few times. V gene TRBV2 combines with J gene TRBJ2-4; the match to TRBD1 covers 8 bases. This CDR3 has 14 residues. Germline CDR1 is SNHLY and CDR2 is FYNNEI. V was clipped by 4 bases and J by 7 bases; unmatched bases: 6. The CDR3 sequence: CASSAPGGANIQYF. The CDR3 nucleotides read TGTGCCAGCAGTGCACCAGGGGGCGCGAACATTCAGTACTTC.

The chain joins TRBV5-1 to TRBJ2-3; unclear D gene. The CDR3 length is 16 residues. Germline V gives CDR1 SGHRS, CDR2 YFSETQ. V lost 0 bases and J 1 base, leaving 12 bases between the germline ends. CDR3 in DNA: TGCGCCAGCAGCTTGGGGATACTTCAAGGCACAGATACGCAGTATTTT. It yields the protein CASSLGILQGTDTQYF. Filled out from reference TRBV5-1 and TRBJ2-3, the complete variable domain reads KAGVTQTPRYLIKTRGQQVTLSCSPISGHRSVSWYQQTPGQGLQFLFEYFSETQRNKGNFPGRFSGRQFSNSRSEMNVSTLELGDSALYLCASSLGILQGTDTQYFGPGTRLTVL.